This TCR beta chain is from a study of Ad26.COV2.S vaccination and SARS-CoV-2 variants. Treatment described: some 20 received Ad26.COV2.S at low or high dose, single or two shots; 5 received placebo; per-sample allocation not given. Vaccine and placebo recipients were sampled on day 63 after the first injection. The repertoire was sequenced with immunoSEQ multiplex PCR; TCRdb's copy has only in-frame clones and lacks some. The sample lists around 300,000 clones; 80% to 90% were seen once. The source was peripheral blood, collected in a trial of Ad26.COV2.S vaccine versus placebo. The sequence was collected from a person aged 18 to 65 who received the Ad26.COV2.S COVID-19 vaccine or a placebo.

The chain's CDR3 is CAMIADTQYF. In nucleotides, the CDR3 is TGTGCCATGATAGCAGATACGCAGTATTTT. J is TRBJ2-3 and V is TRBV2; D remains ambiguous. V was cut by 10 bases and J by 4 bases, with 6 bases left in between. Germline assignment: CDR1 SNHLY and CDR2 FYNNEI. This CDR3 comprises 10 residues.